These T cell receptor beta chains were read from a single sample in a study of blood T cell repertoires in COVID-19. TCRdb's table, derived via immunoSEQ multiplex PCR, lists solely in-frame clones and lacks some. The sample includes a few hundred thousand clones, roughly 80% of them seen just once. The sequencing input was peripheral blood. Every receptor here comes from an older woman who had recovered from COVID-19. Both conserved end residues are part of each CDR3. The D gene is left open where the match is weak. Rows may omit the clone size; those that give it use once, few, many or a size class.

DNA: TGTGCCAGCAGTGACGAGCGGGGGGCCCGCTTCCAAGAGACCCAGTACTTC; CDR3: CASSDERGARFQETQYF; V: TRBV2; J: TRBJ2-5; D: TRBD2; size: .
DNA: TGTGCCAGCCAGGGAGGGGCTGAAGCTTTCTTT; CDR3: CASQGGAEAFF; V: TRBV7-9; J: TRBJ1-1; D: .; size: .
DNA: TGCGCCAGCAGTCCGCCATGGGACTCCACTTGTTACGAGCAGTACTTC; CDR3: CASSPPWDSTCYEQYF; V: TRBV23-1; J: TRBJ2-7; D: .; size: few
DNA: TGTGCCAGCAGCACGGGGACAGGGGGCCTCTACAATGAGCAGTTCTTC; CDR3: CASSTGTGGLYNEQFF; V: TRBV5-8; J: TRBJ2-1; D: TRBD1; size: few
DNA: TGTGCCAGCAGCCTCAACAGGGATTGGGGGTCACCCCTCCACTTT; CDR3: CASSLNRDWGSPLHF; V: TRBV4-2; J: TRBJ1-6; D: .; size: .
DNA: TGTGCCAGTAGTGAACGGGGGGGCACAGGCAATGAGCAGTTCTTC; CDR3: CASSERGGTGNEQFF; V: TRBV19; J: TRBJ2-1; D: TRBD2; size: few
DNA: TGTGCCAGCAGCTTTGGGGTGCGGGTCCCCGGGGAGCTGTTTTTT; CDR3: CASSFGVRVPGELFF; V: TRBV7-8; J: TRBJ2-2; D: .; size: .
DNA: TGTGCCAGCAGCCCCCCCGGCAGGGCCCAGTACTTC; CDR3: CASSPPGRAQYF; V: TRBV7-2; J: TRBJ2-5; D: .; size: .
DNA: TGTGCCAGCGAACGCCCGGGGGGGCTAACTGAAGCTTTCTTT; CDR3: CASERPGGLTEAFF; V: TRBV6-5; J: TRBJ1-1; D: .; size: .
DNA: TGCGCCAGCAGCCTGCATTACAGGGACTCCTACGAGCAGTACTTC; CDR3: CASSLHYRDSYEQYF; V: TRBV5-1; J: TRBJ2-7; D: .; size: few
DNA: TGTGCCTGGAGCTCCACTATCCGGGACAGGGGAAAGACCCAGTACTTC; CDR3: CAWSSTIRDRGKTQYF; V: TRBV30; J: TRBJ2-5; D: TRBD1; size: once
DNA: TGTGCCATCAGTGAGACTGAAACTAACTCCTACAATGAGCAGTTCTTC; CDR3: CAISETETNSYNEQFF; V: TRBV10-3; J: TRBJ2-1; D: .; size: once
DNA: TGTGCCAGCAGCTTAACAGGGGGCCCCTCCTACGAGCAGTACTTC; CDR3: CASSLTGGPSYEQYF; V: TRBV7-8; J: TRBJ2-7; D: TRBD1; size: .
DNA: TGTGCCAGCAGCCAAGACATAGTGAACACCGGGGAGCTGTTTTTT; CDR3: CASSQDIVNTGELFF; V: TRBV14; J: TRBJ2-2; D: .; size: .
DNA: TGTGCCAGCAGCCCCGAACTAGCACCCTACGAGCAGTACTTC; CDR3: CASSPELAPYEQYF; V: TRBV9; J: TRBJ2-7; D: .; size: .
DNA: TGTGCCAGCTCGGAGGGACAGGGGGCGCTTAATTCACCCCTCCACTTT; CDR3: CASSEGQGALNSPLHF; V: TRBV18; J: TRBJ1-6; D: TRBD1; size: .
DNA: TGTGCCGCCAGCCCGGGACAGCTAAATGAAAAACTGTTTTTT; CDR3: CAASPGQLNEKLFF; V: TRBV10-3; J: TRBJ1-4; D: TRBD1; size: .
DNA: TGTGCCAGCAGCCCGGGACTGTTGAACACCGGGGAGCTGTTTTTT; CDR3: CASSPGLLNTGELFF; V: TRBV7-9; J: TRBJ2-2; D: .; size: .
DNA: TGTGCCTGGAGTGTAGTCCCCAGGGGCGGCTACACCTTC; CDR3: CAWSVVPRGGYTF; V: TRBV30; J: TRBJ1-2; D: .; size: .
DNA: TGTGCCAGCAGAGGGACTAGCGGGGGGGATACGCAGTATTTT; CDR3: CASRGTSGGDTQYF; V: TRBV3-1/TRBV3-2; J: TRBJ2-3; D: TRBD2; size: .
DNA: TGTGCCAGCAGCCTCGGGGTCCAACCGTATGGCTACACCTTC; CDR3: CASSLGVQPYGYTF; V: TRBV3-1/TRBV3-2; J: TRBJ1-2; D: .; size: .
DNA: TGTGCCAGCAGTCTCGTGACAGGGGGCTATGGCTACACCTTC; CDR3: CASSLVTGGYGYTF; V: TRBV6-2/TRBV6-3; J: TRBJ1-2; D: TRBD1; size: .
DNA: TGTGCCAGCAGTTATGGGCAGACCCAGTACTTC; CDR3: CASSYGQTQYF; V: TRBV27; J: TRBJ2-5; D: .; size: .